This is a list of T cell receptor beta chains from one sample in a study of T cells after yellow fever vaccination. Each CDR3 protein gets one entry after TCRdb re-called the 5' RACE reads with MiXCR. The sample contains approximately 450,000 distinct CDR3 sequences, around a sixth of which appear only once. Sequences were derived from PBMCs, sampled before the yellow fever booster vaccination. Receptors were obtained from a man younger than 35 who received the YFV17D yellow fever vaccine. The CDR3 runs from the conserved cysteine through the conserved F or W. Each record gives: J gene, clone size, V gene, D gene, CDR3 protein, CDR3 DNA. The D gene is left open where the match is weak. A row's size may be missing; if present it is once, few, many or a size class.

J gene: TRBJ2-1; clone size: NA; V gene: TRBV5-1; D gene: TRBD2; CDR3 protein: CASSLSVAGGPWEQFF; CDR3 DNA: TGCGCCAGCAGCTTGTCCGTAGCGGGGGGGCCATGGGAGCAGTTCTTC
J gene: TRBJ2-2; clone size: NA; V gene: TRBV24-1; D gene: NA; CDR3 protein: CATSDFTKNTGELFF; CDR3 DNA: TGTGCCACCAGTGATTTTACTAAGAACACCGGGGAGCTGTTTTTT
J gene: TRBJ1-5; clone size: NA; V gene: TRBV27; D gene: NA; CDR3 protein: CASSPRVGGNQPQHF; CDR3 DNA: TGTGCCAGCAGTCCCAGGGTAGGTGGCAATCAGCCCCAGCATTTT
J gene: TRBJ1-2; clone size: NA; V gene: TRBV4-3; D gene: TRBD1; CDR3 protein: CASSQETGANYGYTF; CDR3 DNA: TGCGCCAGCAGCCAAGAAACAGGGGCGAACTATGGCTACACCTTC
J gene: TRBJ1-5; clone size: few; V gene: TRBV6-6; D gene: TRBD1; CDR3 protein: CASSPMTLPRQGSVLNQPQHF; CDR3 DNA: TGTGCCAGCAGTCCCATGACACTCCCCCGACAGGGTTCCGTACTCAATCAGCCCCAGCATTTT
J gene: TRBJ2-1; clone size: many; V gene: TRBV11-2; D gene: NA; CDR3 protein: CASSLRLDYNEQFF; CDR3 DNA: TGTGCCAGCAGCTTAAGACTAGATTACAATGAGCAGTTCTTC
J gene: TRBJ2-7; clone size: few; V gene: TRBV7-8; D gene: NA; CDR3 protein: CASSRLFGTGIYEQYF; CDR3 DNA: TGTGCCAGCAGTCGTTTATTCGGAACAGGCATCTACGAGCAGTACTTC
J gene: TRBJ2-6; clone size: many; V gene: TRBV20-1; D gene: NA; CDR3 protein: CSVSGQGGANVLTF; CDR3 DNA: TGCAGTGTTAGCGGCCAGGGGGGGGCCAACGTCCTGACTTTC
J gene: TRBJ1-2; clone size: medium-sized; V gene: TRBV5-6; D gene: TRBD1; CDR3 protein: CASSLPGQLTYGYTF; CDR3 DNA: TGTGCCAGCAGCTTGCCGGGACAGTTAACCTATGGCTACACCTTC
J gene: TRBJ1-6; clone size: NA; V gene: TRBV5-1; D gene: NA; CDR3 protein: CASSWVINSPLHF; CDR3 DNA: TGCGCCAGCAGCTGGGTAATCAATTCACCCCTCCACTTT
J gene: TRBJ1-2; clone size: few; V gene: TRBV28; D gene: TRBD1; CDR3 protein: CASSSFIGQVNYGYTF; CDR3 DNA: TGTGCCAGCAGCTCATTTATCGGACAGGTGAACTATGGCTACACCTTC
J gene: TRBJ1-2; clone size: NA; V gene: TRBV7-8; D gene: NA; CDR3 protein: CASSEQGNPNYGYTF; CDR3 DNA: TGTGCCAGCAGCGAGCAGGGGAACCCTAACTATGGCTACACCTTC
J gene: TRBJ2-6; clone size: few; V gene: TRBV27; D gene: TRBD1; CDR3 protein: CASRHRGALLSGANVLTF; CDR3 DNA: TGTGCCAGCAGGCACAGGGGGGCCCTCCTCTCTGGGGCCAACGTCCTGACTTTC
J gene: TRBJ2-5; clone size: few; V gene: TRBV7-2; D gene: NA; CDR3 protein: CASSFSRGKETQYF; CDR3 DNA: TGTGCCAGCAGCTTTAGCCGGGGAAAAGAGACCCAGTACTTC
J gene: TRBJ1-2; clone size: NA; V gene: TRBV7-2; D gene: NA; CDR3 protein: CASSLREDYGYTF; CDR3 DNA: TGTGCCAGCAGCTTAAGGGAGGACTATGGCTACACCTTC
J gene: TRBJ2-6; clone size: few; V gene: TRBV7-8; D gene: TRBD2; CDR3 protein: CASNRLAANSGANVLTF; CDR3 DNA: TGTGCCAGCAATAGACTAGCGGCTAACTCTGGGGCCAACGTCCTGACTTTC
J gene: TRBJ2-3; clone size: few; V gene: TRBV20-1; D gene: TRBD1; CDR3 protein: CSAGQGAGDTQYF; CDR3 DNA: TGCAGTGCCGGACAGGGGGCTGGAGATACGCAGTATTTT
J gene: TRBJ2-7; clone size: NA; V gene: TRBV11-2; D gene: NA; CDR3 protein: CASSFPGPRQYF; CDR3 DNA: TGTGCCAGCAGCTTTCCGGGACCTAGGCAGTACTTC
J gene: TRBJ2-7; clone size: NA; V gene: TRBV15; D gene: TRBD2; CDR3 protein: CATSRGGSSGRLQYF; CDR3 DNA: TGTGCCACCAGCAGAGGGGGGAGTAGCGGGAGGCTGCAGTACTTC
J gene: TRBJ2-3; clone size: few; V gene: TRBV11-2; D gene: NA; CDR3 protein: CASSLISGPTDTQYF; CDR3 DNA: TGTGCCAGCAGCTTAATTAGCGGACCCACAGATACGCAGTATTTT
J gene: TRBJ2-5; clone size: NA; V gene: TRBV24-1; D gene: NA; CDR3 protein: CATSDSVGTQETQYF; CDR3 DNA: TGTGCCACCAGTGATTCGGTGGGGACCCAAGAGACCCAGTACTTC
J gene: TRBJ1-2; clone size: few; V gene: TRBV19; D gene: NA; CDR3 protein: CASSSTGGLSNYGYTF; CDR3 DNA: TGTGCCAGTAGTAGCACCGGTGGTCTGAGTAACTATGGCTACACCTTC
J gene: TRBJ2-7; clone size: NA; V gene: TRBV11-1; D gene: NA; CDR3 protein: CASSLFDNEQYF; CDR3 DNA: TGTGCCAGCAGCTTATTCGACAACGAGCAGTACTTC
J gene: TRBJ1-1; clone size: NA; V gene: TRBV18; D gene: NA; CDR3 protein: CASSPPNGNTEAFF; CDR3 DNA: TGTGCCAGCTCACCACCTAACGGGAACACTGAAGCTTTCTTT
J gene: TRBJ2-3; clone size: NA; V gene: TRBV4-2; D gene: TRBD2; CDR3 protein: CASRGGDWADTQYF; CDR3 DNA: TGTGCCTCCCGGGGGGGAGATTGGGCAGATACGCAGTATTTT
J gene: TRBJ1-1; clone size: NA; V gene: TRBV27; D gene: TRBD1; CDR3 protein: CASSSTGALYDEAFF; CDR3 DNA: TGTGCCAGCAGTTCGACAGGGGCGCTCTATGATGAAGCTTTCTTT
J gene: TRBJ2-5; clone size: NA; V gene: TRBV7-2; D gene: NA; CDR3 protein: CASSWEGPETQYF; CDR3 DNA: TGTGCCAGCAGCTGGGAAGGGCCAGAGACCCAGTACTTC
J gene: TRBJ2-7; clone size: few; V gene: TRBV4-3; D gene: NA; CDR3 protein: CASSQDGGGYEQYF; CDR3 DNA: TGCGCCAGCAGCCAAGACGGAGGCGGGTACGAGCAGTACTTC
J gene: TRBJ2-7; clone size: many; V gene: TRBV20-1; D gene: TRBD2; CDR3 protein: CSAWDYYEQYF; CDR3 DNA: TGCAGTGCTTGGGACTATTACGAGCAGTACTTC
J gene: TRBJ2-5; clone size: NA; V gene: TRBV7-9; D gene: TRBD1; CDR3 protein: CATRQGARETQYF; CDR3 DNA: TGTGCCACAAGACAGGGGGCTCGGGAGACCCAGTACTTC
J gene: TRBJ2-7; clone size: NA; V gene: TRBV4-3; D gene: NA; CDR3 protein: CASKDRPGSYEQYF; CDR3 DNA: TGCGCCAGCAAGGATCGGCCGGGGTCCTACGAGCAGTACTTC
J gene: TRBJ1-6; clone size: NA; V gene: TRBV20-1; D gene: NA; CDR3 protein: CSARGPNGVVGSPLHF; CDR3 DNA: TGCAGTGCTAGGGGACCAAATGGGGTTGTAGGGTCACCCCTCCACTTT
J gene: TRBJ2-7; clone size: many; V gene: TRBV20-1; D gene: NA; CDR3 protein: CSASRSYEQYF; CDR3 DNA: TGCAGTGCGTCAAGGTCCTACGAGCAGTACTTC
J gene: TRBJ2-2; clone size: NA; V gene: TRBV18; D gene: NA; CDR3 protein: CASSGQPPGELFF; CDR3 DNA: TGTGCCAGCTCCGGACAGCCCCCCGGGGAGCTGTTTTTT
J gene: TRBJ2-2; clone size: NA; V gene: TRBV12-3/TRBV12-4; D gene: TRBD2; CDR3 protein: CASSKLAGVNTGELFF; CDR3 DNA: TGTGCCAGCAGTAAACTAGCGGGGGTGAACACCGGGGAGCTGTTTTTT
J gene: TRBJ1-1; clone size: NA; V gene: TRBV15; D gene: NA; CDR3 protein: CATSRGERVEAFF; CDR3 DNA: TGTGCCACCAGCAGAGGGGAGCGAGTCGAGGCTTTCTTT
J gene: TRBJ2-7; clone size: once; V gene: TRBV6-1; D gene: NA; CDR3 protein: CASSEFFGSYEQYF; CDR3 DNA: TGTGCCAGCAGTGAATTTTTCGGCTCCTACGAGCAGTACTTC
J gene: TRBJ2-1; clone size: many; V gene: TRBV7-9; D gene: TRBD2; CDR3 protein: CASSFTSGGANEQFF; CDR3 DNA: TGTGCCAGCAGCTTTACTAGCGGGGGGGCCAATGAGCAGTTCTTC
J gene: TRBJ2-3; clone size: NA; V gene: TRBV24-1; D gene: NA; CDR3 protein: CATRGARSTDTQYF; CDR3 DNA: TGTGCCACCAGAGGGGCCAGGAGCACAGATACGCAGTATTTT
J gene: TRBJ2-3; clone size: NA; V gene: TRBV12-3/TRBV12-4; D gene: TRBD1; CDR3 protein: CASSPGQSRYF; CDR3 DNA: TGTGCCAGCAGCCCGGGACAGAGTAGGTATTTT
J gene: TRBJ2-7; clone size: NA; V gene: TRBV4-2; D gene: NA; CDR3 protein: CASSQERRDHYEQYF; CDR3 DNA: TGTGCCAGCAGCCAAGAACGCCGGGACCACTACGAGCAGTACTTC
J gene: TRBJ2-3; clone size: few; V gene: TRBV11-2; D gene: TRBD1; CDR3 protein: CASSRIYRGDTQYF; CDR3 DNA: TGTGCCAGCAGCCGTATCTACAGGGGGGATACGCAGTATTTT
J gene: TRBJ1-1; clone size: few; V gene: TRBV4-1; D gene: NA; CDR3 protein: CASSLRRTTEAFF; CDR3 DNA: TGCGCCAGCAGCCTACGGAGGACAACTGAAGCTTTCTTT
J gene: TRBJ1-2; clone size: few; V gene: TRBV7-9; D gene: NA; CDR3 protein: CASSLGPDYGYTF; CDR3 DNA: TGTGCCAGCAGCTTGGGACCGGACTATGGCTACACCTTC